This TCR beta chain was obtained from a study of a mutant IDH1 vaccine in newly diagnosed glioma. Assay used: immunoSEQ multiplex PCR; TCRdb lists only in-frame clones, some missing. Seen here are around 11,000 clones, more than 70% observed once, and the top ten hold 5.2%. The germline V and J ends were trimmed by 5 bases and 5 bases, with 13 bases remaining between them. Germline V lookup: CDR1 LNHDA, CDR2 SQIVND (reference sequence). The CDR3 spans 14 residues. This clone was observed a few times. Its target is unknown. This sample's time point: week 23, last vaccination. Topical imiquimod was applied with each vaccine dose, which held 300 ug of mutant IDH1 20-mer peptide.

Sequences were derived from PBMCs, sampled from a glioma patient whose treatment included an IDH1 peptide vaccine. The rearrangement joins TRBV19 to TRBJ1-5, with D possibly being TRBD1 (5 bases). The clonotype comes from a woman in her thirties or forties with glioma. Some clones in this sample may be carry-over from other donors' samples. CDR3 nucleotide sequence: TGTGCCAGTAGTCCCGGACACGGTGATCAGCCCCAGCATTTT. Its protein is CASSPGHGDQPQHF. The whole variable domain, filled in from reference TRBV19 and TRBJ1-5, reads DGGITQSPKYLFRKEGQNVTLSCEQNLNHDAMYWYRQDPGQGLRLIYYSQIVNDFQKGDIAEGYSVSREKKESFPLTVTSAQKNPTAFYLCASSPGHGDQPQHFGDGTRLSIL.